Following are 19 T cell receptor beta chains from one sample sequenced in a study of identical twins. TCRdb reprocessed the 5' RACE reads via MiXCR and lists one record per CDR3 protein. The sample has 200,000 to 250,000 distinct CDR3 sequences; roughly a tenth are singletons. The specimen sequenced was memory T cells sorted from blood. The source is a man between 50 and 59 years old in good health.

The CDR3 bases are TGTGCCAGCAGCTTTTCGGGGGCGCCCTACAATGAGCAGTTCTTC. This encodes CASSFSGAPYNEQFF. V and J are TRBV11-3 and TRBJ2-1; D possibly uses TRBD1 or TRBD2 (6 bases each). The CDR3 covers 15 residues. Trimming pared 3 bases from V and 2 bases from J, leaving 11 bases between. Germline lookup yields CDR1 SGHNT and CDR2 YENEEA.

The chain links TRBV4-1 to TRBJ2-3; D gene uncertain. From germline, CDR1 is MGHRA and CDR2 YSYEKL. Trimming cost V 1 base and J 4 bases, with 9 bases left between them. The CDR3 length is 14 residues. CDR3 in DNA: TGCGCCAGCAGCCAAGGCACATCAGCAGATACGCAGTATTTT. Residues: CASSQGTSADTQYF.

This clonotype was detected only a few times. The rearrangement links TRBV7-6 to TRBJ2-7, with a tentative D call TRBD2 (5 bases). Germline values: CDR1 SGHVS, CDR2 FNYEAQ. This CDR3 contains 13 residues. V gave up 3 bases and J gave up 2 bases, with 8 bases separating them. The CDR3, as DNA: TGTGCCAGCAGCTTTAGCGTGGCCTACGAGCAGTACTTC. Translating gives CASSFSVAYEQYF.

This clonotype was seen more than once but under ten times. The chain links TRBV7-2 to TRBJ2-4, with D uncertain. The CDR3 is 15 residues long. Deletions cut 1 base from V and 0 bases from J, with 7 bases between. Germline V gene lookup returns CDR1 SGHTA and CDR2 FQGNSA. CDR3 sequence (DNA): TGTGCCAGCAGCTTAGAATACCTAGCCAAAAACATTCAGTACTTC. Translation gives CASSLEYLAKNIQYF.

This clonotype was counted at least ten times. CDR3 sequence (DNA): TGTGCCAGCAGCCCAGGCGGAGGGAGCTCTGGGGCCAACGTCCTGACTTTC. Translating gives CASSPGGGSSGANVLTF. The gene calls are TRBV7-2 and TRBJ2-6; a weak D match, TRBD2 (6 bases). V was trimmed by 5 bases and J by 0 bases, leaving 14 bases between them. The CDR3 length is 17 residues. Germline V lookup: CDR1 SGHTA, CDR2 FQGNSA.

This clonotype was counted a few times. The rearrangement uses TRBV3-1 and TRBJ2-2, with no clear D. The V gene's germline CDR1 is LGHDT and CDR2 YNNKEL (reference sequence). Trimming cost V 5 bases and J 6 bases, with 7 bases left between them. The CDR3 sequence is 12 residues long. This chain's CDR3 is CASSSMSGELFF. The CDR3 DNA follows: TGTGCCAGCAGCTCCATGTCCGGGGAGCTGTTTTTT.

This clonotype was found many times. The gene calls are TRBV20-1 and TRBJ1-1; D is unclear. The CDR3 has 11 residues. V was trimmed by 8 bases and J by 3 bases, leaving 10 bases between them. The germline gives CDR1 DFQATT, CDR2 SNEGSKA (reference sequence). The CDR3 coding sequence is TGCAGTCCCGCTTACGACACTGAAGCTTTCTTT. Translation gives CSPAYDTEAFF.

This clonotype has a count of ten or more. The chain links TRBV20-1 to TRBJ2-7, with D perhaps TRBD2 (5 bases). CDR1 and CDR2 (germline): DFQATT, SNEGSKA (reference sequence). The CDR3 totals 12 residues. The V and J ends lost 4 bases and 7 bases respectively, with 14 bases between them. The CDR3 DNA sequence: TGCAGTGCTACCCCCGGGGTGGGGGAGCAGTACTTC. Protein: CSATPGVGEQYF.

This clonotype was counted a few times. CDR3 sequence reads: CASSPASGYSNEQFF. CDR3 in DNA: TGTGCCAGCAGTCCCGCTAGCGGGTACTCCAATGAGCAGTTCTTC. The rearrangement links TRBV3-1 to TRBJ2-1, with 8 bases aligning to TRBD2. Germline lookup yields CDR1 LGHDT and CDR2 YNNKEL (reference sequence). The CDR3 runs to 15 residues. The J segment lost 6 bases and the V segment lost 6 bases, leaving 10 bases of the junction unmatched.

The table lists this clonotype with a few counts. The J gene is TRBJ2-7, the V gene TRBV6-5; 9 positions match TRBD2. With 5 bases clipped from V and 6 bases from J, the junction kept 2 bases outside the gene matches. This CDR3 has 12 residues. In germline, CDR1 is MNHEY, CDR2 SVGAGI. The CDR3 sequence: CASSGLASEQYF. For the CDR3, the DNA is TGTGCCAGCAGTGGACTAGCGAGCGAGCAGTACTTC.

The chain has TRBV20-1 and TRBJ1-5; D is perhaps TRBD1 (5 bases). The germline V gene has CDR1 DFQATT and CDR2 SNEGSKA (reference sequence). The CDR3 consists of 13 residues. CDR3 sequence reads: CSGGGTANQPQHF. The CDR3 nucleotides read TGCAGCGGGGGGGGGACGGCGAATCAGCCCCAGCATTTT.

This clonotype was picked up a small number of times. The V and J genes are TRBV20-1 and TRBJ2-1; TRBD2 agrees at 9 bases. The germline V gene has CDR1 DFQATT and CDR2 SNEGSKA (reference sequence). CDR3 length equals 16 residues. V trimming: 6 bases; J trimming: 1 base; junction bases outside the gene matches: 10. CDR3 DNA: TGCAGTGCCCACGATCCCAGCGGGAGGTCCTACAATGAGCAGTTCTTC. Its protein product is CSAHDPSGRSYNEQFF.

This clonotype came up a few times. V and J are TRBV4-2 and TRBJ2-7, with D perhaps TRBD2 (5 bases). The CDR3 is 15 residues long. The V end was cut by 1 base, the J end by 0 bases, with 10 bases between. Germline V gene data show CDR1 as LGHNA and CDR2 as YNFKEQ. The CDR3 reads CASSQVTGSSYEQYF. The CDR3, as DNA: TGTGCCAGCAGCCAAGTAACGGGGAGCTCCTACGAGCAGTACTTC.

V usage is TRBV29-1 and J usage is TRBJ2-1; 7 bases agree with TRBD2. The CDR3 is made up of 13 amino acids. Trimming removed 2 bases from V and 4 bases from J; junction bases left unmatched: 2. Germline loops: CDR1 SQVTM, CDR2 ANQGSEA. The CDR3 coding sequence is TGCAGCGTTGAACTAGCGGCGTACAATGAGCAGTTCTTC. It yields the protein CSVELAAYNEQFF.

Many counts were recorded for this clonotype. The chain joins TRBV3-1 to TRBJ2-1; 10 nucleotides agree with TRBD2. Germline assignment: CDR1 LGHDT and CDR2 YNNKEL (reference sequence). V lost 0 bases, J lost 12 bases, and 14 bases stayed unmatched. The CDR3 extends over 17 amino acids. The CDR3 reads CASSQDYSGRAEGGQFF. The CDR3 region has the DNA TGTGCCAGCAGCCAAGATTACAGCGGGAGGGCCGAGGGTGGGCAGTTCTTC.

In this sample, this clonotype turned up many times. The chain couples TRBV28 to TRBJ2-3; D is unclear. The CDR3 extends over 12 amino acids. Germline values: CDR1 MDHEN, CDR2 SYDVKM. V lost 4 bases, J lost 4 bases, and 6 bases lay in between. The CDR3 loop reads CASSSNADTQYF. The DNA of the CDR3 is TGTGCCAGCAGTTCAAACGCAGATACGCAGTATTTT.

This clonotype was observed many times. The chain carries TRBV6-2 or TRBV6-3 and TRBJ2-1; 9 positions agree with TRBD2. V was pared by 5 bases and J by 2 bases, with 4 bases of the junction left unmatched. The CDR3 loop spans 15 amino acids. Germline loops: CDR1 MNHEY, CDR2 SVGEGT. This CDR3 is CASSKSGGPYNEQFF. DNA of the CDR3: TGTGCCAGCAGTAAAAGCGGGGGGCCCTACAATGAGCAGTTCTTC.

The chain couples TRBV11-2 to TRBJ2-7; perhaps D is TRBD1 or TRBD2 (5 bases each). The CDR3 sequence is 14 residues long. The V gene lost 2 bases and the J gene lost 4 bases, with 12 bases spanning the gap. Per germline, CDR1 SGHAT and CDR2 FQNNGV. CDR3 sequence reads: CASSLTQGRYEQYF. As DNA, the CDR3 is TGTGCCAGCAGCTTAACCCAGGGACGGTACGAGCAGTACTTC.

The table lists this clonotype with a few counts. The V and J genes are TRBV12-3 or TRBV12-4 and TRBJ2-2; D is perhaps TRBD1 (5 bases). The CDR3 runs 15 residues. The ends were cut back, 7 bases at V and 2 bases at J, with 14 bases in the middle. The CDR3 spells CASTRVTGNTGELFF. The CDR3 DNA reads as TGTGCCAGCACCCGGGTAACAGGAAACACCGGGGAGCTGTTTTTT.